This record concerns one T cell receptor (beta chain) sequence. Its matching antigen is unknown. TCRdb re-called the 5' RACE reads with MiXCR, one entry per CDR3 protein. The sample has hundreds of thousands of distinct CDR3 sequences; about 20% are singletons. These data are taken from a study of identical twins. Regarding the study as a whole: Twin-shared out-of-frame alpha sequences showed excess low generation probability. Interpretation of the results relied on cross-sectional statistical analysis and not on following the same donors.

This CDR3 spans 14 amino acids. Germline loops: CDR1 ENHRY, CDR2 SYGVKD. J lost 6 bases, V lost 6 bases, and 5 bases had no gene match. These same data were also listed under a study on T cells expressing NK-cell markers. That work states: More than 5 donors carried dominant NKG2C+ clonotypes that made up roughly 1.0-8% of their CD8+ T cells.

The TCR comes from a woman in her late teens or twenties in good health. This chain links TRBV10-3 with TRBJ2-1; 10 positions agree with TRBD2. Sample: PBMCs. The CDR3 protein is CAIRPSGSFNEQFF. DNA for the CDR3: TGTGCCATCAGGCCTAGCGGGAGTTTCAATGAGCAGTTCTTC.